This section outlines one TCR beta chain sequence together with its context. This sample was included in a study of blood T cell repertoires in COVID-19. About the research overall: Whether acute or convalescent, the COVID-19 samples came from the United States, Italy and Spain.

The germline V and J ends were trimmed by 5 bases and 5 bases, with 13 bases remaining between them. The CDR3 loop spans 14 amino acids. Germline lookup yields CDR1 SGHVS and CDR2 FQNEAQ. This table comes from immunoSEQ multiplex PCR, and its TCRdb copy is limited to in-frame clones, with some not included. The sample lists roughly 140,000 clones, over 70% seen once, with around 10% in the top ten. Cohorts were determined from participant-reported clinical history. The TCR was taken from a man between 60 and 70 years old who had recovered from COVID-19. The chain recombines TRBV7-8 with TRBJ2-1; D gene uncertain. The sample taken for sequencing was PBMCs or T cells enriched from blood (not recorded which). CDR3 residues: CASSAGGFDNEQFF. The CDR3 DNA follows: TGTGCCAGCAGCGCAGGTGGTTTCGACAATGAGCAGTTCTTC.